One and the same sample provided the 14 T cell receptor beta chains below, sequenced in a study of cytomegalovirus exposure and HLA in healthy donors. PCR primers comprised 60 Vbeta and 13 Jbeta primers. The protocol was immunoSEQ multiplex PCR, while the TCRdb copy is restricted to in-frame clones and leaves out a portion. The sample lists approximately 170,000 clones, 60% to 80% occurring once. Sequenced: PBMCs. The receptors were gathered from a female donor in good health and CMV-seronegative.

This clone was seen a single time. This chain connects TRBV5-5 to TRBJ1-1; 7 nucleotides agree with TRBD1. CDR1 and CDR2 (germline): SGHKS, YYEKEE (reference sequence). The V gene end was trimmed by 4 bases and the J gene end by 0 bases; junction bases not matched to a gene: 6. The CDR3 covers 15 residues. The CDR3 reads CASSPRGPMNTEAFF. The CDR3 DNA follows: TGTGCCAGCAGCCCGAGGGGGCCCATGAACACTGAAGCTTTCTTT. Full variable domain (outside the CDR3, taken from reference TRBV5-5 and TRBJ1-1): DAGVTQSPTHLIKTRGQQVTLRCSPISGHKSVSWYQQVLGQGPQFIFQYYEKEERGRGNFPDRFSARQFPNYSSELNVNALLLGDSALYLCASSPRGPMNTEAFFGQGTRLTVV.

CDR3 DNA sequence: TGTGCCAGCAGCGACAAGTATGAAAAACTGTTTTTT. This gives the protein CASSDKYEKLFF. The chain combines TRBV7-2 with TRBJ1-4; no clear D. This CDR3 comprises 12 residues. The germline V gene encodes CDR1 SGHTA and CDR2 FQGNSA. Between the trimmed V and J ends, which lost 5 bases and 6 bases, there was a span of 7 bases.

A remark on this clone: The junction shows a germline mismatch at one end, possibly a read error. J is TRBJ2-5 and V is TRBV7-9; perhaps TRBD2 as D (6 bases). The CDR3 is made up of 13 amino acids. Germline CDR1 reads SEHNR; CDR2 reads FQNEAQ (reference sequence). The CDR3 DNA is TGTTCCAGCAGCTCCCTATCGGAGGGGACCCAGTACTTC. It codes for CSSSSLSEGTQYF.

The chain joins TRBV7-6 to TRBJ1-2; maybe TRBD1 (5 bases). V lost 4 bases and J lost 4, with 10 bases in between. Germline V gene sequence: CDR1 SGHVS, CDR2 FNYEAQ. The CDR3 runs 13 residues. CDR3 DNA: TGTGCCAGCAGCTCCAGGGAGGGCTATGGCTACACCTTC. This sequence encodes CASSSREGYGYTF.

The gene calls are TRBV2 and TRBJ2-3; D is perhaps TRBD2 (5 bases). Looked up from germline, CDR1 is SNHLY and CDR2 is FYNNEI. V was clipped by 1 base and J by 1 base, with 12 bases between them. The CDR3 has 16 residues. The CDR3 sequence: CASSEDPGVGTDTQYF. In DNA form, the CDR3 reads TGTGCCAGCAGTGAAGACCCCGGGGTTGGCACAGATACGCAGTATTTT.

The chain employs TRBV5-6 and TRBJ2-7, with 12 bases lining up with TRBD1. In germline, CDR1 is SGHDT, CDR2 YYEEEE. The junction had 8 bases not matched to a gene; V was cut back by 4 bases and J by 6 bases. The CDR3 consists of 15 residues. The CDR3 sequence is CASSRGDRGPVEQYF. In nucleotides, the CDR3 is TGTGCCAGCAGCCGCGGGGACAGGGGGCCTGTCGAGCAGTACTTC.

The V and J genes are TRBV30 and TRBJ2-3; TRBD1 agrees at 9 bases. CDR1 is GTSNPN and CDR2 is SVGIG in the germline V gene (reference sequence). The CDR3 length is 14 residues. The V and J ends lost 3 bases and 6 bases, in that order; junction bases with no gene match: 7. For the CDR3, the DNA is TGTGCCTGGAGGAAGGGGACAGGGAGGGATACGCAGTATTTT. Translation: CAWRKGTGRDTQYF.

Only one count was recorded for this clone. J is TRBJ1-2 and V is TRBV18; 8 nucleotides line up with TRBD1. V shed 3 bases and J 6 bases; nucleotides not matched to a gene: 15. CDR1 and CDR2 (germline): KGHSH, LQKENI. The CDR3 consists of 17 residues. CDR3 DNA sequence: TGTGCCAGCTCACCTAGCGGCTTAGGACAGGGAGGCCATGGCTACACCTTC. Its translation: CASSPSGLGQGGHGYTF.

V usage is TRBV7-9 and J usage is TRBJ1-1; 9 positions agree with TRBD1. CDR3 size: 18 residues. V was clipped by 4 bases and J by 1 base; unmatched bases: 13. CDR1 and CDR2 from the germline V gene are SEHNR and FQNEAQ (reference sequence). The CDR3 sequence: CASSSARGTGIRNTEAFF. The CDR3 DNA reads TGTGCCAGCAGCTCTGCTCGCGGGACAGGGATCAGGAACACTGAAGCTTTCTTT.

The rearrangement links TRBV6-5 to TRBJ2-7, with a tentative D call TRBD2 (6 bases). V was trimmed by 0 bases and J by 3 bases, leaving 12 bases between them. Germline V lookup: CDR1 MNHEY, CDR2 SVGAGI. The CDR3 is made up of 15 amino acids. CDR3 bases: TGTGCCAGCAGTTACTCCTCTAGCGCTCTCTACGAGCAGTACTTC. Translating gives CASSYSSSALYEQYF.

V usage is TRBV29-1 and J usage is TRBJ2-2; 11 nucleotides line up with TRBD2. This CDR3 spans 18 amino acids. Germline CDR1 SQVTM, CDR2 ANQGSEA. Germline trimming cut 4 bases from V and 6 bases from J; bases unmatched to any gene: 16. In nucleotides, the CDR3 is TGCAGCGTTGTGGGGGGCGTTCATAGCGGGAGGGCCTCCGGGGAGCTGTTTTTT. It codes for CSVVGGVHSGRASGELFF.

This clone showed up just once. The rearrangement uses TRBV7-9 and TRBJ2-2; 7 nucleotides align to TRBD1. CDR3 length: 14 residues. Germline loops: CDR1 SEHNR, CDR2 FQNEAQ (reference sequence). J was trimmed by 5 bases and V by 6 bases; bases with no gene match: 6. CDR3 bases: TGTGCCAGCAGGCCCGGGACAGCAACCGGGGAGCTGTTTTTT. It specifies CASRPGTATGELFF. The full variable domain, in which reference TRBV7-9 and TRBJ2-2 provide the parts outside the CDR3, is DTGVSQNPRHKITKRGQNVTFRCDPISEHNRLYWYRQTLGQGPEFLTYFQNEAQLEKSRLLSDRFSAERPKGSFSTLEIQRTEQGDSAMYLCASRPGTATGELFFGEGSRLTVL.

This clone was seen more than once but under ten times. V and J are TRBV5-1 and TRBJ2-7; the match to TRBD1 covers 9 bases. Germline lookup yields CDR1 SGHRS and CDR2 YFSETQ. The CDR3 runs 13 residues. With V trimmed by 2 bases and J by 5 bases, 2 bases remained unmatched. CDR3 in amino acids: CASSFGTGNEQYF. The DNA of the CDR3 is TGCGCCAGCAGCTTTGGGACAGGGAACGAGCAGTACTTC.

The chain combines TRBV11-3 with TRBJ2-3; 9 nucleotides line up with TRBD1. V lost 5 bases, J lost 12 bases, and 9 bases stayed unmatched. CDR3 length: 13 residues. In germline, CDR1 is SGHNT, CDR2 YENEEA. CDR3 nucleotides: TGTGCCAGCAGCCCATTGGGACAGGGTCCTCAGTATTTT. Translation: CASSPLGQGPQYF.